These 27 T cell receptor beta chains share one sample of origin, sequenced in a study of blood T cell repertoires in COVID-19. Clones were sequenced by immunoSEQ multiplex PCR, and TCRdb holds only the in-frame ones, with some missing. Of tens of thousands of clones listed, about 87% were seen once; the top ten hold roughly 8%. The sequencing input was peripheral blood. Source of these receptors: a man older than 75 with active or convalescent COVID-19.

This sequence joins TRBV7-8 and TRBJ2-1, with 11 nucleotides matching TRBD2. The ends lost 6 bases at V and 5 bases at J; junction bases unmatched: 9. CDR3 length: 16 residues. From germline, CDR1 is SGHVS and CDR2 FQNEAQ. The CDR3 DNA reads TGTGCCAGCAGTTTTCTCATAGCGGGAGGGGACAATGAGCAGTTCTTC. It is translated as CASSFLIAGGDNEQFF.

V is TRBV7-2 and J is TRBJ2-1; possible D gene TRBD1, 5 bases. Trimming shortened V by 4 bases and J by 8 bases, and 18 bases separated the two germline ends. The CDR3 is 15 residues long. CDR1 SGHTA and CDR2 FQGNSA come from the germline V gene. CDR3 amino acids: CASSSRETLSHEQFF. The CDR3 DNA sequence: TGTGCCAGCAGCTCCAGGGAAACTTTGTCCCATGAGCAGTTCTTC.

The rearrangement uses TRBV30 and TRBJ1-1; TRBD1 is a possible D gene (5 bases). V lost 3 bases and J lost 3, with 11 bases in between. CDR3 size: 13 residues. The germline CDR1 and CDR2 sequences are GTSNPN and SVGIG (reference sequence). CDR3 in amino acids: CAWRRGWDTEAFF. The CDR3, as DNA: TGTGCCTGGAGAAGGGGATGGGACACTGAAGCTTTCTTT.

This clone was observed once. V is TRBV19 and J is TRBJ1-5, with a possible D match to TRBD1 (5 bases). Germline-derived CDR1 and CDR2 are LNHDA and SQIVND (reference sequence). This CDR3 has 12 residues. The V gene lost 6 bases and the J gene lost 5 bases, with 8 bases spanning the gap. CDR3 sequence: CASSRVDQPQHF. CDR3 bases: TGTGCCAGTAGCAGGGTCGATCAGCCCCAGCATTTT. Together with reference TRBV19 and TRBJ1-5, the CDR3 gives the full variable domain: DGGITQSPKYLFRKEGQNVTLSCEQNLNHDAMYWYRQDPGQGLRLIYYSQIVNDFQKGDIAEGYSVSREKKESFPLTVTSAQKNPTAFYLCASSRVDQPQHFGDGTRLSIL.

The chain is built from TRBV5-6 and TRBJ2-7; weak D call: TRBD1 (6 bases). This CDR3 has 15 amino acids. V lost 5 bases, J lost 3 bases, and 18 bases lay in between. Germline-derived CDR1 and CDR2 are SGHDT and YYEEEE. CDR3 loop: CASSQGIQGYYEQYV. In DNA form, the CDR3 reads TGTGCCAGCAGTCAGGGGATACAGGGATACTACGAGCAGTACGTC.

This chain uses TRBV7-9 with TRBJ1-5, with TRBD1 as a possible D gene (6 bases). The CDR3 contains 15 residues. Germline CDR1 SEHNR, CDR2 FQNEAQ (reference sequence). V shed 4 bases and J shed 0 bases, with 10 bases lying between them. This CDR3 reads CASSSNRASNQPQHF. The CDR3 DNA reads TGTGCCAGCAGCTCGAACAGGGCTAGCAATCAGCCCCAGCATTTT.

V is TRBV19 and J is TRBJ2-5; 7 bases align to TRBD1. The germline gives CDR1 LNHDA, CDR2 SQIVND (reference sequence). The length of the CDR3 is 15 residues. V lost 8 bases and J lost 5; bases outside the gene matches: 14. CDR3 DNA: TGTGCCAGTGGCGCGAGGGACAGAGTGATGGAGACCCAGTACTTC. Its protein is CASGARDRVMETQYF.

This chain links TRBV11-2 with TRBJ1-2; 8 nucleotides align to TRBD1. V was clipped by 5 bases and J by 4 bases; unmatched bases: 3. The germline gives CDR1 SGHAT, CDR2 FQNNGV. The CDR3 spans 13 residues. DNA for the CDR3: TGTGCCAGCAGCCCGGGACAGGTCTATGGCTACACCTTC. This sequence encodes CASSPGQVYGYTF.

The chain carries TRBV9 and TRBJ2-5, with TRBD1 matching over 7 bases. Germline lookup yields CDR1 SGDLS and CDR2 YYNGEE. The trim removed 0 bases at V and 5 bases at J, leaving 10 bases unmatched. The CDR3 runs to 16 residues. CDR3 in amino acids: CASSVGVVDRRETQYF. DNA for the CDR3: TGTGCCAGCAGCGTAGGTGTCGTGGACAGGCGTGAGACCCAGTACTTC.

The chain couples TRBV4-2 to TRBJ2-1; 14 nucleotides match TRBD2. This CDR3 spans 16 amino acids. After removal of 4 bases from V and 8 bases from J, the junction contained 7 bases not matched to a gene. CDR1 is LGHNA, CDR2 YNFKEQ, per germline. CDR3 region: CASSPETSGGVYEQFF. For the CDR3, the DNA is TGTGCCAGCAGCCCCGAGACTAGCGGGGGGGTCTATGAGCAGTTCTTC.

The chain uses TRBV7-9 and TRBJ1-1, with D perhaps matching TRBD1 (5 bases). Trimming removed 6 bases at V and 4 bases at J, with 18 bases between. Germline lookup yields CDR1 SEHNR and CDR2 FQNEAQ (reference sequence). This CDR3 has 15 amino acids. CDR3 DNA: TGTGCCAGCAGTGTGGGCCAGGGAAGTACCACTGAAGCTTTCTTT. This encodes CASSVGQGSTTEAFF.

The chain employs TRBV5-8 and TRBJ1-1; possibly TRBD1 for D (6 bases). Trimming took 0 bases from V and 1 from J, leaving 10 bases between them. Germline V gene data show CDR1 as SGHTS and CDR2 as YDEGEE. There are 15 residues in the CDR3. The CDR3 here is CASSLGRGPNTEAFF. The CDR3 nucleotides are TGTGCCAGCAGCTTGGGCAGGGGCCCGAACACTGAAGCTTTCTTT.

Here the CDR3 reads CASSQTTFASEQYV. The CDR3, as DNA: TGTGCCAGCTCACAGACTACGTTCGCGAGCGAGCAGTACGTC. The rearrangement joins TRBV18 to TRBJ2-7, with D possibly being TRBD2 (5 bases). Germline lookup yields CDR1 KGHSH and CDR2 LQKENI. The CDR3 loop spans 14 amino acids. V lost 4 bases and J lost 6, with 16 bases in between.

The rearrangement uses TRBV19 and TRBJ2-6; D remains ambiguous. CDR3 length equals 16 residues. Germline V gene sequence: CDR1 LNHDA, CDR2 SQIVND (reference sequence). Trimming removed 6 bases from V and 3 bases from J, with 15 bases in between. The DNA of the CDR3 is TGTGCCAGTAGCACATTGGCCATCCTTGGGGCCAACGTCCTGACTTTC. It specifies CASSTLAILGANVLTF.

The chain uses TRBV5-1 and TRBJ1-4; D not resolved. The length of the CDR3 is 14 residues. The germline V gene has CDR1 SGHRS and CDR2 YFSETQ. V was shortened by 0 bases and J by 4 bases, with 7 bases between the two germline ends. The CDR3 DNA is TGCGCCAGCAGCTTGGACGGACTTAATGAAAAACTGTTTTTT. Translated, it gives CASSLDGLNEKLFF.

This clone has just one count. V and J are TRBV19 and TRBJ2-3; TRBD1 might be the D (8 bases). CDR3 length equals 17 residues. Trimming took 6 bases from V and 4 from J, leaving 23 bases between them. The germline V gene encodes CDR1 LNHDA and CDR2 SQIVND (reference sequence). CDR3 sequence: CASRPTPGGGGADTQYF. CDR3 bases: TGTGCCAGTAGGCCTACTCCAGGGGGCGGGGGCGCAGATACGCAGTATTTT. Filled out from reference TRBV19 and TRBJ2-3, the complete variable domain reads DGGITQSPKYLFRKEGQNVTLSCEQNLNHDAMYWYRQDPGQGLRLIYYSQIVNDFQKGDIAEGYSVSREKKESFPLTVTSAQKNPTAFYLCASRPTPGGGGADTQYFGPGTRLTVL.

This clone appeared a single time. The CDR3 region is CASTGSHMTGGLETQYF. In nucleotides, the CDR3 is TGCGCCAGCACAGGCTCACACATGACAGGGGGCTTAGAGACCCAGTACTTC. This rearrangement joins TRBV5-1 to TRBJ2-5, with 10 bases identical to TRBD1. Trimming took 6 bases from V and 4 from J; bases not matched to a gene: 15. This CDR3 comprises 17 residues. Germline V gene lookup returns CDR1 SGHRS and CDR2 YFSETQ.

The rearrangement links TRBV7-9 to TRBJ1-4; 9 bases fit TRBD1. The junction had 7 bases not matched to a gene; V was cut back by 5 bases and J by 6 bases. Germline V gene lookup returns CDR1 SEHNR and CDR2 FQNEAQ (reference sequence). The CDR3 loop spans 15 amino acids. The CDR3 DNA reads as TGTGCCAGCAGCCCCTACAGGGGGCAGGATGAAAAACTGTTTTTT. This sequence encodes CASSPYRGQDEKLFF.

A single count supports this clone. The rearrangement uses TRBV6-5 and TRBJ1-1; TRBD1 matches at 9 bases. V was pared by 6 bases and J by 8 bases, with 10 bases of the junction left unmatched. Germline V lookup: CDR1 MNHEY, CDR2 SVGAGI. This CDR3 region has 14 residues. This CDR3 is CASSLHRGQGEAFF. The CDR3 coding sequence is TGTGCCAGCAGCCTACACAGGGGGCAGGGAGAAGCTTTCTTT.

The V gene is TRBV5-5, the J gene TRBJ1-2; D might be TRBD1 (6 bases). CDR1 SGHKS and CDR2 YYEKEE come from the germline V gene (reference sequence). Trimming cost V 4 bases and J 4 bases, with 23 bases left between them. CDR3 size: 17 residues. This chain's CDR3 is CASSQIGGLGLGYGYTF. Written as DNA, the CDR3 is TGTGCCAGCAGCCAGATTGGGGGCCTTGGGCTTGGCTATGGCTACACCTTC.

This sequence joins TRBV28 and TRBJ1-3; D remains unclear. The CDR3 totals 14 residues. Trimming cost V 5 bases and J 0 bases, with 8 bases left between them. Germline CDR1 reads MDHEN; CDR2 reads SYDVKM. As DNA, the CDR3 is TGTGCCAGCAGTCGGTCCACCTCTGGAAACACCATATATTTT. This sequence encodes CASSRSTSGNTIYF.

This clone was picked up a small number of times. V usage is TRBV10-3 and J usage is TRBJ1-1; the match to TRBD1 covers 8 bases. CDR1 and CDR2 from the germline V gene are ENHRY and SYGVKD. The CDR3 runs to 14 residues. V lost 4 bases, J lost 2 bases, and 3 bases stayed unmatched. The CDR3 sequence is CAISGQGLNTEAFF. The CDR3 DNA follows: TGTGCCATCAGTGGACAGGGGCTAAACACTGAAGCTTTCTTT.

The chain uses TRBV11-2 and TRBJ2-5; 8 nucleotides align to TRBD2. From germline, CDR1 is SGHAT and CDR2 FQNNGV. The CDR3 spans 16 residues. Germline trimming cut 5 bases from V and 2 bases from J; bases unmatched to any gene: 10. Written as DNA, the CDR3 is TGTGCCAGCAGCGAAGGGGTCGAGCGGGGGCAAGAGACCCAGTACTTC. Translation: CASSEGVERGQETQYF.

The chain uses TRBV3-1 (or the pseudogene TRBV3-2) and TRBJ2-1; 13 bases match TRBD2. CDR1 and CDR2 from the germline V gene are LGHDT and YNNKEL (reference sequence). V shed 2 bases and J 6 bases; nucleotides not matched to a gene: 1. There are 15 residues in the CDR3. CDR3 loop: CASSQTSGGANEQFF. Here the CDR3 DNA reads TGTGCCAGCAGCCAAACTAGCGGGGGGGCCAATGAGCAGTTCTTC.

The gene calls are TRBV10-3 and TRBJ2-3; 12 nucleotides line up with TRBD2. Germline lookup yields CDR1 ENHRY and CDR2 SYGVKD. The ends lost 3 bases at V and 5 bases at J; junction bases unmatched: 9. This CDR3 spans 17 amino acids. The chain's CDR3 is CAISEATSSGGVDTQYF. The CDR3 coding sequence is TGTGCCATCAGTGAAGCAACTTCTAGCGGGGGGGTAGATACGCAGTATTTT.

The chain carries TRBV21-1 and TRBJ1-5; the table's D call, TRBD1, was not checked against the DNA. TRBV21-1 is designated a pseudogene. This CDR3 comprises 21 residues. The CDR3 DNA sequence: TGTGCCAGCAGCAAGGAGCCGAGCGTCTTCTTCAGGGGGGACGGCAATCAGCCCCAGCATTTT. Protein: CASSKEPSVFFRGDGNQPQHF.

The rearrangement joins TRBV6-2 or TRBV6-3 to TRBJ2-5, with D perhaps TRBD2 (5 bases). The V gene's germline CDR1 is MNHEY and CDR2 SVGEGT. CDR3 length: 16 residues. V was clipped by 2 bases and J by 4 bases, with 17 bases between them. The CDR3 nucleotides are TGTGCCAGCAGTTACCTGGCCTTCGGGGATCGAGAGACCCAGTACTTC. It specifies CASSYLAFGDRETQYF.